This TCR beta chain was profiled in a study of blood T cell repertoires in COVID-19. Study-level information: The origin of the acute and convalescent COVID-19 samples was the United States, Italy and Spain.

This clone came up once. Germline V gene data show CDR1 as MDHEN and CDR2 as SYDVKM. The CDR3 runs to 11 residues. V was shortened by 2 bases and J by 7 bases, with 5 bases between the two germline ends. Seattle patients were enrolled during active infection and followed longitudinally. Per the study methods: Using reference gene primer amplification, nucleated cell counts were estimated. Assay: immunoSEQ multiplex PCR; the TCRdb copy retains only in-frame clones and omits some. That table is the source of V, J and clone size, and D and trimming were worked out from the DNA. The sample contains around 300,000 clones, under 90% of which appear only once.

Sequencing used peripheral blood. The chain recombines TRBV28 with TRBJ1-1; no reliable D call. The sequence came from a woman in her 30s with COVID-19, enrolled during active disease. CDR3 loop: CASSLGREAFF. The CDR3 region has the DNA TGTGCCAGCAGTTTAGGGCGTGAAGCTTTCTTT.